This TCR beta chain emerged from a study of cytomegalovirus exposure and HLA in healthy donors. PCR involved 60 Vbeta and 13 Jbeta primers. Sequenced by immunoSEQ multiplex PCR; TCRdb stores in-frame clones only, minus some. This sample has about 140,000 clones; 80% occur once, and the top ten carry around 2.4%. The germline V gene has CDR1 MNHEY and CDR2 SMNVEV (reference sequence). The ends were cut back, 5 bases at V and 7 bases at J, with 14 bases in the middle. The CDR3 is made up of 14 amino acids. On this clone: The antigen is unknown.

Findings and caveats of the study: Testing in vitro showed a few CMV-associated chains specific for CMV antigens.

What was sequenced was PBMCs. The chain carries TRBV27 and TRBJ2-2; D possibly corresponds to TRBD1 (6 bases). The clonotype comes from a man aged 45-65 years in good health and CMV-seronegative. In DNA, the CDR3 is TGTGCCAGCAGTCCGAACAGGGACAACGGGGAGCTGTTTTTT. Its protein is CASSPNRDNGELFF.